This is a list of T cell receptor beta chains from one sample in a study of shared clonotypes between healthy human individuals. Here immunoSEQ multiplex PCR was the method, and the copy in TCRdb shows in-frame clones only, minus some. The data contain over a million clones, 70% to 80% of them seen just once; the ten biggest clones take up roughly 0.61%. Sequencing was carried out using memory CD4+ T cells from PBMCs. Receptors originate from a man between 18 and 35 years old in good health. Some clones in this sample may be carry-over from other donors' samples. CDR3s include the opening cysteine and the closing phenylalanine or tryptophan. The D gene is left open where the match is weak. Expanded clones get a size class; other rows say once, few or many, or leave the size out.

CDR3	DNA	V	size	length	J	D
CASTRGGERNEQFF	TGTGCCAGCACCCGGGGAGGGGAAAGGAATGAGCAGTTCTTC	TRBV7-9	-	14	TRBJ2-1	TRBD2
CSGGAGWAMANEQFF	TGCAGCGGAGGGGCGGGCTGGGCAATGGCAAATGAGCAGTTCTTC	TRBV29-1	many	15	TRBJ2-1	-
CASTPGGSGADTQYF	TGTGCCAGCACCCCCGGGGGGAGCGGCGCAGATACGCAGTATTTT	TRBV9	-	15	TRBJ2-3	TRBD2
CASSYTGRSTDTQYF	TGCGCCAGCAGCTATACGGGAAGGAGCACAGATACGCAGTATTTT	TRBV5-1	-	15	TRBJ2-3	-
CASSLDRAVGAGYTF	TGTGCCAGCAGCTTAGACCGAGCGGTAGGGGCTGGCTACACCTTC	TRBV7-9	-	15	TRBJ1-2	-
CSVDVPGTYEQYF	TGCAGCGTTGATGTGCCGGGAACCTACGAGCAGTACTTC	TRBV29-1	many	13	TRBJ2-7	-
CASSVCTIGQSRANVLTF	TGTGCCAGCAGCGTATGTACTATAGGACAAAGTCGGGCCAACGTCCTGACTTTC	TRBV12-1	-	18	TRBJ2-6	-
CASQGSYNEQFF	TGTGCCAGCCAGGGCAGCTACAATGAGCAGTTCTTC	TRBV2	once	12	TRBJ2-1	-
CAWSAFENYGYTF	TGTGCCTGGAGTGCCTTCGAGAACTATGGCTACACCTTC	TRBV30	-	13	TRBJ1-2	-
CASSEGLGTGVNTEAFF	TGTGCCAGCAGTGAAGGATTAGGGACAGGAGTAAACACTGAAGCTTTCTTT	TRBV2	-	17	TRBJ1-1	TRBD1